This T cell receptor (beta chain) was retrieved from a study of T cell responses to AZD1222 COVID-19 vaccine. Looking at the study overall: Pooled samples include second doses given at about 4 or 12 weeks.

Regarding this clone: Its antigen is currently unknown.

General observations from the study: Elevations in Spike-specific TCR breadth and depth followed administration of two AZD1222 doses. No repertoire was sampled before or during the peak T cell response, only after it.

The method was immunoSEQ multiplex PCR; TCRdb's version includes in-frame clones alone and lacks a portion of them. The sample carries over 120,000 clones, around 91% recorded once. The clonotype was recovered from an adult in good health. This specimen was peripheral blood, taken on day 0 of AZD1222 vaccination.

As DNA, the CDR3 is TGTGCCAGCAGCTTCACTAGTTATTGGGACGAGCAGTACTTC. Translating it yields CASSFTSYWDEQYF. V usage is TRBV5-6 and J usage is TRBJ2-7; D perhaps matches TRBD2 (5 bases). Germline V gives CDR1 SGHDT, CDR2 YYEEEE. V lost 2 bases and J 5 bases, leaving 14 bases between the germline ends. CDR3 size: 14 residues.